This T cell receptor beta chain was documented in a study of cytomegalovirus exposure and HLA in healthy donors. On the study more broadly: Among around 180 million T cells, an earlier analysis found roughly 120 million unique TCR beta sequences. Counted in an early data release were approximately 80 million unique TCRs from HLA-typed donors.

Concerning this clone: Its cognate antigen is unknown.

CDR1 is MGHRA and CDR2 is YSYEKL in the germline V gene. This CDR3 contains 15 residues. Trimming took off 0 bases at V and 2 bases at J, with 11 bases between the two ends. PCR employed 60 Vbeta and 13 Jbeta primers. This table comes from immunoSEQ multiplex PCR, and its TCRdb copy is limited to in-frame clones, with some not included. There are about 52,000 clones in the sample, with approximately 13% held by the top ten. Study results and caveats: Diagnosis of cytomegalovirus status made by the classifier reportedly showed high specificity and sensitivity. In a later analysis, a genetic analysis reported fewer productive-TCR N-insertions in an Asian-associated ancestry cluster than the cohort average.

The sequence was obtained from a woman aged 55-69 years in good health and CMV-seropositive. The sequenced sample consisted of PBMCs. The chain links TRBV4-1 to TRBJ2-7, with a possible D match to TRBD2 (5 bases). CDR3 DNA: TGCGCCAGCAGCCAAGATCACCGGGGAACCTACGAGCAGTACTTC. Its translation is CASSQDHRGTYEQYF.